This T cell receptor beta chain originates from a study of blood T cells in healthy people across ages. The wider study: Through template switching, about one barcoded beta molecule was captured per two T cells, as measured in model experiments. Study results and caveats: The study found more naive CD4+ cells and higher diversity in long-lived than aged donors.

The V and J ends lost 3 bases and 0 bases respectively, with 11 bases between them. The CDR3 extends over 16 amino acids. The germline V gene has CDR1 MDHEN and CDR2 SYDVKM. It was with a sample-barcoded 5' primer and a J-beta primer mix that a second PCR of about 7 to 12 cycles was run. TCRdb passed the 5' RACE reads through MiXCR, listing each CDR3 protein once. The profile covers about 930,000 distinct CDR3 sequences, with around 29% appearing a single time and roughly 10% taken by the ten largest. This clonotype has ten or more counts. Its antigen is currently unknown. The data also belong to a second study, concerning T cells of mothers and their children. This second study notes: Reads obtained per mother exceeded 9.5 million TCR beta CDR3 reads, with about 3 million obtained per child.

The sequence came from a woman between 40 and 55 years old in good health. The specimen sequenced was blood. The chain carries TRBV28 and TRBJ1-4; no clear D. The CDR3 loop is CASSLWQIATNEKLFF. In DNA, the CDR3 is TGTGCCAGCAGTTTGTGGCAGATTGCAACTAATGAAAAACTGTTTTTT.